This TCR beta chain emerged from a study of beta chain features in type 1 diabetes. Study-level findings and limits: Significant though moderate, a shortening of TCRB CDR3s appeared in all four CD4+ subsets of Type 1 diabetes patients.

Comments on this clone: What it binds is unknown.

The entirety of the isolated RNA underwent reverse transcription, so expressed TCRB transcripts were sequenced. Here immunoSEQ multiplex PCR was the method, and the copy in TCRdb shows in-frame clones only, minus some. The sample includes roughly 41,000 clones, approximately 50% seen only once; the top ten take 0.65% to 0.9%. Germline values: CDR1 SGHTA, CDR2 FQGNSA. The CDR3 is 14 residues long. The V end was cut by 5 bases, the J end by 2 bases, with 13 bases between. Markers CD45RO/CCR7/CD25/CD127/CD95/CD27 served to sort CD4+ naive, central memory, regulatory and stem cell-like memory cells. The chain couples TRBV7-2 to TRBJ2-7; tentatively, D is TRBD1 (5 bases). The sequence derives from a woman aged 18-29 years in good health. The specimen was central memory CD4+ T cells from blood. As DNA, the CDR3 is TGTGCCAGCAGCCGGGTAGGGGTTCCCTACGAGCAGTACTTC. Protein: CASSRVGVPYEQYF.